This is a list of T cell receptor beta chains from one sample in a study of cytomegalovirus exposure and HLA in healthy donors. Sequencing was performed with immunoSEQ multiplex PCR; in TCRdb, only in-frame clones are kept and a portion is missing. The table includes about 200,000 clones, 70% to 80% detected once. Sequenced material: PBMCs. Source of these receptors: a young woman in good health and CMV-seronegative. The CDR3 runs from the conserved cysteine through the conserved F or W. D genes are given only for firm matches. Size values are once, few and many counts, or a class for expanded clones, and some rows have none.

CDR3aa: CASSKGLAGVVADTQYF
CDR3nt: TGTGCCAGCAGTAAAGGACTAGCGGGAGTAGTCGCAGATACGCAGTATTTT
j_gene: TRBJ2-3
abundance: NA
d_gene: TRBD2
v_gene: TRBV7-9

CDR3aa: CAINGQGRTEAFF
CDR3nt: TGTGCCATCAACGGACAGGGGCGGACTGAAGCTTTCTTT
j_gene: TRBJ1-1
abundance: NA
d_gene: TRBD1
v_gene: TRBV10-3

CDR3aa: CASSLLWGGPTNEKLFF
CDR3nt: TGTGCCAGCAGCTTGCTATGGGGGGGTCCAACTAATGAAAAACTGTTTTTT
j_gene: TRBJ1-4
abundance: NA
d_gene: NA
v_gene: TRBV5-6

CDR3aa: CASRDENQPQHF
CDR3nt: TGTGCCAGTAGAGATGAGAATCAGCCCCAGCATTTT
j_gene: TRBJ1-5
abundance: few
d_gene: NA
v_gene: TRBV2

CDR3aa: CASSPQAFSGNTIYF
CDR3nt: TGTGCCAGCAGCCCACAGGCCTTCTCTGGAAACACCATATATTTT
j_gene: TRBJ1-3
abundance: NA
d_gene: NA
v_gene: TRBV7-2

CDR3aa: CASSKGHTTDTQYF
CDR3nt: TGCGCCAGCAGCAAGGGACACACCACAGATACGCAGTATTTT
j_gene: TRBJ2-3
abundance: NA
d_gene: NA
v_gene: TRBV5-1

CDR3aa: CASSVQRETDTQYF
CDR3nt: TGTGCCAGCAGTGTGCAGCGGGAGACAGATACGCAGTATTTT
j_gene: TRBJ2-3
abundance: NA
d_gene: TRBD2
v_gene: TRBV2

CDR3aa: CASSGRDYRYEQYF
CDR3nt: TGTGCCAGCAGTGGTAGGGACTACCGCTACGAGCAGTACTTC
j_gene: TRBJ2-7
abundance: once
d_gene: TRBD2
v_gene: TRBV27

CDR3aa: CAGRQGSSNQPQHF
CDR3nt: TGTGCCGGAAGACAGGGGAGCAGCAATCAGCCCCAGCATTTT
j_gene: TRBJ1-5
abundance: NA
d_gene: TRBD1
v_gene: TRBV6-6

CDR3aa: CASSFRDSPTNEKLFF
CDR3nt: TGTGCCAGCAGCTTTCGGGACAGCCCAACTAATGAAAAACTGTTTTTT
j_gene: TRBJ1-4
abundance: NA
d_gene: TRBD1
v_gene: TRBV5-4

CDR3aa: CASSQDARGQETQYF
CDR3nt: TGCGCCAGCAGCCAAGACGCAAGGGGACAAGAGACCCAGTACTTC
j_gene: TRBJ2-5
abundance: NA
d_gene: NA
v_gene: TRBV4-1

CDR3aa: CASSPHYFRPNEKLFF
CDR3nt: TGTGCCAGCAGCCCCCACTACTTCCGACCTAATGAAAAACTGTTTTTT
j_gene: TRBJ1-4
abundance: NA
d_gene: NA
v_gene: TRBV16

CDR3aa: CASSQTTGYEQYF
CDR3nt: TGTGCCAGCAGCCAAACGACAGGGTACGAGCAGTACTTC
j_gene: TRBJ2-7
abundance: NA
d_gene: TRBD1
v_gene: TRBV7-8

CDR3aa: CASSSRGFGYTDTQYF
CDR3nt: TGTGCCAGCAGCTCCAGGGGTTTCGGATATACAGATACGCAGTATTTT
j_gene: TRBJ2-3
abundance: NA
d_gene: NA
v_gene: TRBV5-6

CDR3aa: CASSQVGTQDEKLFF
CDR3nt: TGCGCCAGCAGCCAAGTTGGGACACAAGATGAAAAACTGTTTTTT
j_gene: TRBJ1-4
abundance: NA
d_gene: NA
v_gene: TRBV4-1

CDR3aa: CASSGPGRIVGYTF
CDR3nt: TGTGCCAGCAGTGGGCCAGGGAGGATAGTTGGCTACACCTTC
j_gene: TRBJ1-2
abundance: NA
d_gene: NA
v_gene: TRBV2

CDR3aa: CASSSRGRAGELFF
CDR3nt: TGTGCCAGCAGCTCCAGGGGACGGGCCGGGGAGCTGTTTTTT
j_gene: TRBJ2-2
abundance: NA
d_gene: NA
v_gene: TRBV11-3

CDR3aa: CASSLLVTGLYEQYF
CDR3nt: TGTGCCAGCAGCTTACTAGTAACAGGGTTGTACGAGCAGTACTTC
j_gene: TRBJ2-7
abundance: few
d_gene: NA
v_gene: TRBV7-6

CDR3aa: CASSLVGDRGAETQYF
CDR3nt: TGTGCCAGCAGCTTAGTTGGGGACAGGGGGGCCGAGACCCAGTACTTC
j_gene: TRBJ2-5
abundance: NA
d_gene: TRBD1
v_gene: TRBV7-9

CDR3aa: CASTPRQGAYEQYF
CDR3nt: TGTGCCAGCACCCCCCGGCAGGGGGCCTACGAGCAGTACTTC
j_gene: TRBJ2-7
abundance: NA
d_gene: TRBD1
v_gene: TRBV28

CDR3aa: CASSLRQGAEQYF
CDR3nt: TGTGCCAGCAGTTTGAGGCAGGGGGCCGAGCAGTACTTC
j_gene: TRBJ2-7
abundance: NA
d_gene: TRBD1
v_gene: TRBV27

CDR3aa: CASSPDRGPRGYTF
CDR3nt: TGTGCCAGCAGCCCAGATAGGGGGCCTAGGGGCTACACCTTC
j_gene: TRBJ1-2
abundance: NA
d_gene: TRBD1
v_gene: TRBV5-6

CDR3aa: CAWNGAGEKLFF
CDR3nt: TGTGCCTGGAATGGGGCTGGTGAAAAACTGTTTTTT
j_gene: TRBJ1-4
abundance: NA
d_gene: NA
v_gene: TRBV30

CDR3aa: CASSLSTGGGGYTF
CDR3nt: TGTGCCAGCAGCTTATCGACAGGGGGCGGAGGCTACACCTTC
j_gene: TRBJ1-2
abundance: few
d_gene: TRBD1
v_gene: TRBV7-9

CDR3aa: CASSPRLALGTYEQYF
CDR3nt: TGTGCCAGCAGCCCTCGACTAGCCCTTGGGACCTACGAGCAGTACTTC
j_gene: TRBJ2-7
abundance: NA
d_gene: TRBD2
v_gene: TRBV7-8

CDR3aa: CASSFLGGVMDEQFF
CDR3nt: TGTGCCAGCAGCTTCTTGGGGGGAGTAATGGATGAGCAGTTCTTC
j_gene: TRBJ2-1
abundance: NA
d_gene: NA
v_gene: TRBV5-4

CDR3aa: CASSSTGTGPYEQYF
CDR3nt: TGTGCCAGCAGTTCCACCGGGACAGGTCCCTACGAGCAGTACTTC
j_gene: TRBJ2-7
abundance: NA
d_gene: TRBD1
v_gene: TRBV28

CDR3aa: CASSQGGGSVIPGELFF
CDR3nt: TGTGCCAGCAGCCAGGGTGGCGGGAGTGTAATACCCGGGGAGCTGTTTTTT
j_gene: TRBJ2-2
abundance: NA
d_gene: TRBD2
v_gene: TRBV7-6

CDR3aa: CASSQVALGEYTDTQYF
CDR3nt: TGTGCCAGCAGCCAAGTTGCCCTTGGGGAGTACACAGATACGCAGTATTTT
j_gene: TRBJ2-3
abundance: once
d_gene: NA
v_gene: TRBV14

CDR3aa: CASSSSRLANYEQYF
CDR3nt: TGTGCCAGCAGCTCTTCCCGACTAGCTAACTACGAGCAGTACTTC
j_gene: TRBJ2-7
abundance: NA
d_gene: TRBD2
v_gene: TRBV5-6

CDR3aa: CASSESAGGRITDTQYF
CDR3nt: TGCGCCAGCAGTGAGTCGGCGGGGGGCCGTATCACAGATACGCAGTATTTT
j_gene: TRBJ2-3
abundance: NA
d_gene: TRBD2
v_gene: TRBV10-2

CDR3aa: CASRLTSGGFYEQYF
CDR3nt: TGTGCCAGCAGGCTGACTAGCGGGGGGTTCTACGAGCAGTACTTC
j_gene: TRBJ2-7
abundance: NA
d_gene: TRBD2
v_gene: TRBV5-6